Sequencing of this T cell receptor (beta chain) was carried out in a study of T cells in Graves' hyperthyroidism and ophthalmopathy. Study overall: Upon initial diagnosis and before any treatment, peripheral blood was collected. General observations from the study: Blood also carried most thyroid clonotypes expanded above 0.001. It was a median approximately 7.1 months before onset that the model predicted ophthalmopathy.

RNA transcripts yielded amplified TCR beta CDR3 regions. The TCR CDR3 first-round RT-PCR relied on the HTBI primer set. TCRdb re-derived calls from the multiplex PCR reads in MiXCR, one entry per CDR3 protein. The data hold about 58,000 distinct CDR3 sequences, with around 48% observed a single time. A word on this clonotype: Antigen unknown.

The V segment lost 3 bases and the J segment 1 base; nucleotides outside the gene matches: 3. Germline lookup yields CDR1 LNHNV and CDR2 YYDKDF (reference sequence). The CDR3 contains 15 residues. The TCR sequence derives from a woman aged 25 to 39 with Graves' ophthalmopathy. The gene calls are TRBV15 and TRBJ1-5; 7 bases fit TRBD1. Sequenced: blood. The CDR3 DNA follows: TGTGCCACCAGCAGCCAGGGGGGGAGCAATCAGCCCCAGCATTTT. The encoded protein is CATSSQGGSNQPQHF.